The 17 T cell receptor beta chains below all came from one sample that was sequenced in a study of blood T cell repertoires in COVID-19. The protocol was immunoSEQ multiplex PCR, while the TCRdb copy is restricted to in-frame clones and leaves out a portion. The table has fewer than 300,000 clones, around 86% seen once. The sequenced material came from peripheral blood. These receptors came from a woman aged 40 to 55 who had recovered from COVID-19.

The chain recombines TRBV7-2 with TRBJ1-4; TRBD1 agrees at 9 bases. This CDR3 spans 15 amino acids. Germline CDR1 and CDR2: SGHTA and FQGNSA. V lost 5 bases to trimming and J lost 10 bases; unmatched junction nucleotides: 11. The CDR3 sequence: CASSVPGTGHVKLFF. The CDR3 coding sequence is TGTGCCAGCAGCGTTCCCGGGACAGGGCACGTAAAACTGTTTTTT.

The genes are TRBV9 and TRBJ1-5; 7 positions match TRBD1. Trimming removed 3 bases from V and 1 base from J; junction bases left unmatched: 1. This CDR3 spans 14 amino acids. The V gene's germline CDR1 is SGDLS and CDR2 YYNGEE. The CDR3 coding sequence is TGTGCCAGCAGCGGGGGACAGAGCAATCAGCCCCAGCATTTT. Its protein is CASSGGQSNQPQHF.

The V gene is TRBV7-9, the J gene TRBJ1-6; no clear D gene. The V and J ends lost 1 base and 5 bases respectively, with 12 bases between them. This CDR3 has 16 amino acids. Germline assignment: CDR1 SEHNR and CDR2 FQNEAQ (reference sequence). CDR3 coding DNA: TGTGCCAGCAGCTTAGGAGGGTCCGGGCATAATTCACCCCTCCACTTT. It translates to CASSLGGSGHNSPLHF.

The chain recombines TRBV3-1 (or the pseudogene TRBV3-2) with TRBJ2-1, with D perhaps TRBD2 (7 bases). Germline V CDR1 and CDR2: LGHDT, YNNKEL (reference sequence). V was cut by 4 bases and J by 6 bases, with 19 bases left in between. This CDR3 region has 16 residues. This CDR3 is CASSLALGGAPNEQFF. CDR3 in DNA: TGTGCCAGCAGCCTCGCTTTGGGGGGGGCACCCAATGAGCAGTTCTTC.

V usage is TRBV10-3 and J usage is TRBJ1-1, with D perhaps matching TRBD1 (6 bases). Germline loops: CDR1 ENHRY, CDR2 SYGVKD. Trimming pared 10 bases from V and 5 bases from J, leaving 17 bases between. The CDR3 contains 13 residues. CDR3: CATGATGGTEAFF. The CDR3 bases are TGTGCCACCGGAGCGACAGGAGGTACTGAAGCTTTCTTT.

This clone showed up just once. V is TRBV16 and J is TRBJ1-2; D gene ambiguous. Trimming removed 2 bases at V and 8 bases at J, with 15 bases between. The CDR3 length is 14 residues. CDR1 and CDR2 from the germline V gene are KGHSY and FQNENV. The CDR3, as DNA: TGTGCCAGCAGCCAAGGCGGGAAGGGCTGGGGCTACACCTTC. Residues: CASSQGGKGWGYTF.

This clone was seen only once. This rearrangement joins TRBV10-3 to TRBJ2-3; the match to TRBD2 covers 7 bases. CDR3 size: 16 residues. CDR1 ENHRY and CDR2 SYGVKD come from the germline V gene. V gave up 10 bases and J gave up 0 bases; unmatched junction bases: 13. CDR3 in amino acids: CATAPITSASTDTQYF. The CDR3 DNA is TGTGCCACCGCCCCGATTACTAGCGCAAGCACAGATACGCAGTATTTT.

This chain joins TRBV4-1 and TRBJ2-5; TRBD2 might be the D (6 bases). The CDR3 covers 16 residues. Germline V CDR1 and CDR2: MGHRA, YSYEKL. Trimming shortened V by 0 bases and J by 4 bases, and 15 bases separated the two germline ends. CDR3 nucleotide sequence: TGCGCCAGCAGCCAAGATCCGGGAGCCACCGGAGAGACCCAGTACTTC. This translates into CASSQDPGATGETQYF.

The rearrangement links TRBV5-1 to TRBJ2-2, with D perhaps TRBD2 (6 bases). Germline loops: CDR1 SGHRS, CDR2 YFSETQ. The CDR3 is 15 residues long. The germline V and J ends were trimmed by 4 bases and 6 bases, with 16 bases remaining between them. CDR3 protein: CASSLKTTSPGELFF. CDR3 sequence (DNA): TGCGCCAGCAGCCTCAAAACCACTAGCCCCGGGGAGCTGTTTTTT.

Comment on this clone: Other DNA sequences in the sample encode the same CDR3. The CDR3 bases are TGTGCCAGCTCACTCACGGTGAACACTGAAGCTTTCTTT. Encoded protein: CASSLTVNTEAFF. V usage is TRBV18 and J usage is TRBJ1-1; D uncertain. Trimming took 4 bases from V and 0 from J, leaving 6 bases between them. Germline V lookup: CDR1 KGHSH, CDR2 LQKENI. This CDR3 has 13 residues.

The chain employs TRBV5-6 and TRBJ2-7; 8 nucleotides agree with TRBD1. CDR1 and CDR2 (germline): SGHDT, YYEEEE. The CDR3 is 19 amino acids. V lost 4 bases to trimming and J lost 2 bases; unmatched junction nucleotides: 20. The CDR3 coding sequence is TGTGCCAGCAGCCCTCTGGGACAGGAGTATGTTGGGGGCGCCTACGAGCAGTACTTC. It translates to CASSPLGQEYVGGAYEQYF.

The chain is built from TRBV19 and TRBJ1-3; no clear D. The CDR3 is 15 residues long. Trimming shortened V by 7 bases and J by 0 bases, and 13 bases separated the two germline ends. Germline assignment: CDR1 LNHDA and CDR2 SQIVND (reference sequence). DNA for the CDR3: TGTGCCAGTACCCCCCGAGGTGGCTCTGGAAACACCATATATTTT. Residues: CASTPRGGSGNTIYF. Together with reference TRBV19 and TRBJ1-3, the CDR3 gives the full variable domain: DGGITQSPKYLFRKEGQNVTLSCEQNLNHDAMYWYRQDPGQGLRLIYYSQIVNDFQKGDIAEGYSVSREKKESFPLTVTSAQKNPTAFYLCASTPRGGSGNTIYFGEGSWLTVV.

The rearrangement uses TRBV2 and TRBJ1-2; TRBD1 is a possible D gene (5 bases). Trimming took 10 bases from V and 0 from J, leaving 9 bases between them. This CDR3 is built from 12 residues. Germline V gives CDR1 SNHLY, CDR2 FYNNEI. CDR3 coding DNA: TGTGCCAAAAGGGGCACTAACTATGGCTACACCTTC. Protein product: CAKRGTNYGYTF.

The V call is TRBV5-1, the J call TRBJ2-7; D remains ambiguous. The V gene lost 1 base and the J gene lost 1 base, with 12 bases spanning the gap. This CDR3 region has 15 residues. CDR1 and CDR2 (germline): SGHRS, YFSETQ. For the CDR3, the DNA is TGCGCCAGCAGCTTGTTCCAGGCGTCGTCCTACGAGCAGTACTTC. Encoded protein: CASSLFQASSYEQYF.

The V and J genes are TRBV20-1 and TRBJ2-7; D is possibly TRBD1 (5 bases). V shed 3 bases and J shed 6 bases, with 9 bases lying between them. Germline V gene sequence: CDR1 DFQATT, CDR2 SNEGSKA (reference sequence). The CDR3 consists of 11 residues. The CDR3 sequence is CSARGPSEQYF. CDR3 DNA sequence: TGCAGTGCTAGGGGGCCGAGCGAGCAGTACTTC.

The V and J genes are TRBV7-9 and TRBJ1-1; D not resolved. Trimming shortened V by 0 bases and J by 8 bases, and 7 bases separated the two germline ends. This CDR3 has 12 residues. Germline values: CDR1 SEHNR, CDR2 FQNEAQ (reference sequence). CDR3 DNA: TGTGCCAGCAGCTTAGCTCGGGGAGAAGCTTTCTTT. Translation: CASSLARGEAFF.

The chain links TRBV13 to TRBJ1-4, with TRBD1 as a possible D gene (5 bases). The germline V and J ends were trimmed by 5 bases and 8 bases, with 15 bases remaining between them. CDR1 PRHDT and CDR2 FYEKMQ come from the germline V gene (reference sequence). The length of the CDR3 is 14 residues. CDR3 sequence reads: CASSRAGLGEKLFF. The CDR3 region has the DNA TGTGCCAGCAGCCGAGCAGGGTTAGGAGAAAAACTGTTTTTT.